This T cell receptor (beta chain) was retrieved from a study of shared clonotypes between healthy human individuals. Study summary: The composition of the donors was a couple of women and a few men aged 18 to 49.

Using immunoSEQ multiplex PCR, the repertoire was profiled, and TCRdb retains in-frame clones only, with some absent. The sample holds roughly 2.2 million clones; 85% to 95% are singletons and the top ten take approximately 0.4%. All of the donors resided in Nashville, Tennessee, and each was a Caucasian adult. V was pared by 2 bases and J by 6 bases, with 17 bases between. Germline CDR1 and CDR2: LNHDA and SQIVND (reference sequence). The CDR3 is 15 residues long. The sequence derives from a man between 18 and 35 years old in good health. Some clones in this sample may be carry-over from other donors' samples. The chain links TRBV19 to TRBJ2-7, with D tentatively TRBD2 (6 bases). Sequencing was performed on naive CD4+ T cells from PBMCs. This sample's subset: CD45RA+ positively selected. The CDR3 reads CASSIMGQIGGEQYF. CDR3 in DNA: TGTGCCAGTAGTATAATGGGCCAAATCGGGGGCGAGCAGTACTTC.